These 9 T cell receptor beta chains originate from one sample sequenced in a study of OX40 agonist ivuxolimab in advanced cancers. Some clones are missing from TCRdb's copy, which holds only in-frame ones; the method was immunoSEQ multiplex PCR. The data show under 85,000 clones, 88% seen once. The sample was CD4+ or CD8+ T cells sorted from blood, taken in a trial of the OX40 agonist ivuxolimab. These receptors originate from an adult with an advanced solid tumor such as melanoma, head and neck, liver or kidney cancer.

The chain recombines TRBV5-4 with TRBJ2-7, with D possibly matching TRBD1 (6 bases). V gave up 0 bases and J gave up 0 bases, with 10 bases separating them. The CDR3 sequence is 15 residues long. The germline V gene encodes CDR1 SGHNT and CDR2 YYREEE (reference sequence). In nucleotides, the CDR3 is TGTGCCAGCAGCTTGGTTGGCAGGGGCTCCTACGAGCAGTACTTC. It yields the protein CASSLVGRGSYEQYF.

The chain couples TRBV6-1 to TRBJ1-2; D may be TRBD1 (6 bases). Germline V CDR1 and CDR2: MNHNS, SASEGT. Deletions cut 8 bases from V and 8 bases from J, with 21 bases between. The CDR3 extends over 14 amino acids. The CDR3 protein is CASSAHEKGEGYTF. DNA of the CDR3: TGTGCCAGCTCTGCCCATGAGAAGGGGGAAGGCTACACCTTC.

Only a few counts were recorded for this clone. The chain links TRBV7-2 to TRBJ2-6; TRBD1 matches 7 bases. After removal of 1 base from V and 0 bases from J, the junction contained 6 bases not matched to a gene. Germline loops: CDR1 SGHTA, CDR2 FQGNSA. The CDR3 is 18 residues long. This CDR3 reads CASSLVGTANSGANVLTF. CDR3 DNA: TGTGCCAGCAGCTTAGTAGGGACAGCCAACTCTGGGGCCAACGTCCTGACTTTC.

This clone was seen only once. V is TRBV5-1 and J is TRBJ1-4; D uncertain. The CDR3 runs 15 residues. V was shortened by 1 base and J by 4 bases, with 11 bases between the two germline ends. The germline V gene encodes CDR1 SGHRS and CDR2 YFSETQ. CDR3 residues: CASSLMAGVNEKLFF. The DNA for the CDR3 is TGCGCCAGCAGCTTGATGGCAGGAGTTAATGAAAAACTGTTTTTT. The whole variable domain, remainder taken from reference TRBV5-1 and TRBJ1-4, is KAGVTQTPRYLIKTRGQQVTLSCSPISGHRSVSWYQQTPGQGLQFLFEYFSETQRNKGNFPGRFSGRQFSNSRSEMNVSTLELGDSALYLCASSLMAGVNEKLFFGSGTQLSVL.

V usage is TRBV6-5 and J usage is TRBJ1-1; TRBD1 matches 8 bases. After removal of 0 bases from V and 5 bases from J, the junction contained 5 bases not matched to a gene. The V gene's germline CDR1 is MNHEY and CDR2 SVGAGI. This CDR3 is 15 amino acids long. The CDR3 here is CASSYSNRGITEAFF. The CDR3 nucleotides are TGTGCCAGCAGTTACTCTAACAGGGGGATAACTGAAGCTTTCTTT.

The rearrangement joins TRBV5-1 to TRBJ2-7, with D possibly TRBD1 on 6 matching bases. V was cut by 0 bases and J by 2 bases, with 12 bases left in between. The CDR3 sequence is 15 residues long. Germline V gene lookup returns CDR1 SGHRS and CDR2 YFSETQ. Here the CDR3 reads CASSLAPGQAYEQYF. The CDR3 DNA follows: TGCGCCAGCAGCTTGGCCCCGGGACAAGCCTACGAGCAGTACTTC.

The chain recombines TRBV10-3 with TRBJ1-2, with no clear D. The CDR3 loop spans 14 amino acids. Germline loops: CDR1 ENHRY, CDR2 SYGVKD. The V and J ends lost 1 base and 5 bases respectively, with 11 bases between them. This chain's CDR3 is CAISELGSGYGYTF. In DNA form, the CDR3 reads TGTGCCATCAGTGAGTTAGGAAGTGGGTATGGCTACACCTTC.

The CDR3 DNA is TGTGCCAGCAGCGTTAACTTCGGTCAGCCCCAGCATTTT. Its translation: CASSVNFGQPQHF. This chain connects TRBV2 to TRBJ1-5; D is unresolved. The CDR3 runs to 13 residues. Looked up from germline, CDR1 is SNHLY and CDR2 is FYNNEI. V dropped 6 bases and J dropped 6 bases, with 12 bases sitting between them.

This rearrangement joins TRBV5-1 to TRBJ1-5; D ambiguous. This CDR3 has 13 amino acids. V lost 0 bases and J lost 4, with 5 bases in between. Germline-derived CDR1 and CDR2 are SGHRS and YFSETQ. CDR3 DNA sequence: TGCGCCAGCAGCTTGGCAGTAAATCAGCCCCAGCATTTT. Its translation: CASSLAVNQPQHF.